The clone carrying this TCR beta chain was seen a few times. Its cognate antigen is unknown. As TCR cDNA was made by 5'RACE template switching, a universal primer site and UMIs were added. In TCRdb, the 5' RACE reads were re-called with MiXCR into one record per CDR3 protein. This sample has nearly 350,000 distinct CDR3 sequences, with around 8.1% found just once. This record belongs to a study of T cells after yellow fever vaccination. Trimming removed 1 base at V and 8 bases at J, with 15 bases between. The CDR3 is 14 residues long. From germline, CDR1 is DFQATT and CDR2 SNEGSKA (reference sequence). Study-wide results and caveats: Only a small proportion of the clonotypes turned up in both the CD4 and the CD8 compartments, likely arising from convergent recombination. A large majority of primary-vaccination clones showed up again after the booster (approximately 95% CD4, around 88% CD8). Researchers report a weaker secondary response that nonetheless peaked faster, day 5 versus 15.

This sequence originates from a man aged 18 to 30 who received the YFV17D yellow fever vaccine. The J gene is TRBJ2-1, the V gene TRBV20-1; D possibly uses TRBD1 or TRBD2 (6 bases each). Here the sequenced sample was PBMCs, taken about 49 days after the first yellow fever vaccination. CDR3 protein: CSARAGARPHEQFF. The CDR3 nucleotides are TGCAGTGCTAGAGCGGGGGCACGGCCCCATGAGCAGTTCTTC.